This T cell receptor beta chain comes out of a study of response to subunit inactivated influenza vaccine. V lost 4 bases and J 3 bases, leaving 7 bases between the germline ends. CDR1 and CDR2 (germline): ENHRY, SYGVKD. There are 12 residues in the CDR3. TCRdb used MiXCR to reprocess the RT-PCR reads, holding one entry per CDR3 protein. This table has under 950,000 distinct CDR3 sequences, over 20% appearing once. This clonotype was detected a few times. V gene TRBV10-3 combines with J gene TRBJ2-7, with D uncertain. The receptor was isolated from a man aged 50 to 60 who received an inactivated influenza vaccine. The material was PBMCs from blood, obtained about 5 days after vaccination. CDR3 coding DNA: TGTGCCATCAGTGTTAACGGCTACGAGCAGTACTTC. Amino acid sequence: CAISVNGYEQYF.